The clone carrying this TCR beta chain has more than one count but fewer than ten. The sample is drawn from a study of blood T cell repertoires in COVID-19. The CDR3 totals 17 residues. The V segment lost 5 bases and the J segment 5 bases; nucleotides outside the gene matches: 13. Germline V CDR1 and CDR2: MNHNY, SVGAGI (reference sequence). Sequenced by immunoSEQ multiplex PCR; TCRdb stores in-frame clones only, minus some. Among 200,000 to 300,000 clones, just under 85% were seen once, and the ten largest hold 5.5% to 7.5%. The genes are TRBV6-6 and TRBJ2-5; 11 bases match TRBD1. The source is an older woman with active or convalescent COVID-19. Sequencing used peripheral blood. DNA of the CDR3: TGTGCCAGCAGTCAAACCTTCGGACAGGGGGCTAGGGAGACCCAGTACTTC. Translated, it gives CASSQTFGQGARETQYF.